These 2 T cell receptor beta chains originate from one sample sequenced in a study of STAT5B mutations in CD4+ large granular lymphocyte leukemia. Repertoires were generated with immunoSEQ multiplex PCR, while TCRdb's copy carries only in-frame clones and drops some. This sample carries 24,000 or so clones, about 70% of them seen once, and the ten largest clones take 8% to 10%. The sequencing sample was made of CD4+ T cells from blood buffy coats. These receptor sequences come from a human donor in good health.

V and J are TRBV2 and TRBJ1-1; 8 nucleotides match TRBD1. This CDR3 region has 14 residues. The V gene end was trimmed by 3 bases and the J gene end by 5 bases; junction bases not matched to a gene: 5. The germline V gene has CDR1 SNHLY and CDR2 FYNNEI. The CDR3 sequence is CASSDQGAWTEAFF. The CDR3 nucleotides read TGTGCCAGCAGTGATCAGGGGGCCTGGACTGAAGCTTTCTTT.

A word on this clone: Mismatch with germline at one junction end may stem from a read error. The same CDR3 can be traced to other DNA sequences in this sample. The genes are TRBV7-2 and TRBJ1-2, with D hard to call. The CDR3 loop spans 17 amino acids. Per the germline V gene, CDR1 is SGHTA and CDR2 is FQGNSA. The CDR3 nucleotides read TGCGCCAGCAGCTTCGGGAAAACCTCGGACCTGCGCTATGGCTACACCTTC. Its translation is CASSFGKTSDLRYGYTF.